This T cell receptor (beta chain) comes out of a study of Tregs in tolerant kidney transplant recipients. Findings and limits, study-wide: No direct test of biological reproducibility was done here. Expanding Tregs on activated donor B cells appeared to best identify donor-specific TCRbeta clones.

Per germline, CDR1 SGDLS and CDR2 YYNGEE. J lost 2 bases, V lost 5 bases, and 3 bases had no gene match. The CDR3 length is 14 residues. The repertoire was sequenced with immunoSEQ multiplex PCR; TCRdb's copy has only in-frame clones and lacks some. Here the sample spans some 240,000 clones, 84% being singletons. About this clone itself: Its cognate antigen is unknown.

Sequenced input: CD4+ T cells from blood. The sequence came from a human donor in good health. V and J are TRBV9 and TRBJ2-7, with TRBD1 matching 11 bases. This CDR3 reads CASSPGQGAYEQYF. The CDR3 DNA sequence: TGTGCCAGCAGTCCGGGACAGGGGGCCTACGAGCAGTACTTC. The variable domain in full, completed from reference TRBV9 and TRBJ2-7, reads DSGVTQTPKHLITATGQRVTLRCSPRSGDLSVYWYQQSLDQGLQFLIQYYNGEERAKGNILERFSAQQFPDLHSELNLSSLELGDSALYFCASSPGQGAYEQYFGPGTRLTVT.